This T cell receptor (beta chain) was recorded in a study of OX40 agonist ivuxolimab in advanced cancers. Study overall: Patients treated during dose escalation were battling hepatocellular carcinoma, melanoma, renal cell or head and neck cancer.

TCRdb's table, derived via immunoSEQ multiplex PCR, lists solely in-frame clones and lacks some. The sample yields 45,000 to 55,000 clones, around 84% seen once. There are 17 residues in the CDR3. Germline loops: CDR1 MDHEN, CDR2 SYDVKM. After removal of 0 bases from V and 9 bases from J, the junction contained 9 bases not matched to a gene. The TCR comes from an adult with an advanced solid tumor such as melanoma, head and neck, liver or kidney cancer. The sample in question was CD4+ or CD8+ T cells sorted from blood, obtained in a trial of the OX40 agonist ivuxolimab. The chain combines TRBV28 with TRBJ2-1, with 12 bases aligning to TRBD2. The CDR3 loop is CASSLWALAGGPGEQFF. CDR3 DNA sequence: TGTGCCAGCAGTTTATGGGCCCTAGCGGGAGGGCCTGGTGAGCAGTTCTTC.